Listed here are 13 T cell receptor beta chains from one sample, sequenced in a study of patients and donors after allogeneic stem cell transplantation. TCRdb itself ran the RT-PCR reads through MiXCR, one entry per CDR3 protein. The sample lists roughly 940,000 distinct CDR3 sequences, more than 15% seen once, with approximately 5.9% in the top ten. The material sequenced was blood, either unsorted or a sorted T cell fraction (not recorded which). These receptor sequences come from a human donor who was either an allogeneic HSCT recipient or a stem cell or donor lymphocyte infusion donor (not recorded which). It is not recorded whose cells these are; they may come from a transplant donor.

This clonotype occurred a few times. This sequence joins TRBV24-1 and TRBJ2-7, with D perhaps TRBD1 (6 bases). V lost 4 bases and J 7 bases, leaving 13 bases between the germline ends. This CDR3 comprises 13 residues. Germline V CDR1 and CDR2: KGHDR, SFDVKD. CDR3 sequence (DNA): TGTGCCACCAGTGAGCCAGGGGTTGCGGAGCAGTACTTC. Its protein is CATSEPGVAEQYF.

This clonotype was seen more than once but under ten times. CDR3 bases: TGCAGTGCCATCAGCCGGGTCTCTGGAAACACCATATATTTT. It specifies CSAISRVSGNTIYF. The rearrangement uses TRBV20-1 and TRBJ1-3; D is ambiguous. V dropped 6 bases and J dropped 0 bases, with 12 bases sitting between them. CDR3 length: 14 residues. Germline CDR1 and CDR2: DFQATT and SNEGSKA (reference sequence).

V usage is TRBV12-5 and J usage is TRBJ2-1; 8 nucleotides agree with TRBD2. The V segment lost 7 bases and the J segment 4 bases; nucleotides outside the gene matches: 15. Germline V gene data show CDR1 as LGHNT and CDR2 as FRNRAP. The CDR3 consists of 17 residues. CDR3 amino acids: CASDSAGGPNVYNEQFF. CDR3 coding DNA: TGTGCTAGTGACTCGGCGGGAGGCCCGAATGTATACAATGAGCAGTTCTTC.

The genes are TRBV4-3 and TRBJ2-3; no reliable D call. CDR3 size: 16 residues. Trimming removed 2 bases from V and 4 bases from J, with 16 bases in between. In germline, CDR1 is LGHNA, CDR2 YSLEER. CDR3 coding DNA: TGCGCCAGCAGCCAAAATCCTCTATTAACGCCAGATACGCAGTATTTT. This sequence encodes CASSQNPLLTPDTQYF.

This clonotype occurred many times. This chain uses TRBV20-1 with TRBJ1-2; unclear D gene. The germline CDR1 and CDR2 sequences are DFQATT and SNEGSKA (reference sequence). Trimming shortened V by 6 bases and J by 8 bases, and 7 bases separated the two germline ends. The CDR3 is made up of 9 amino acids. CDR3 coding DNA: TGCAGTGCAGAGCGGGGCTACACCTTC. Translated: CSAERGYTF.

J is TRBJ1-2 and V is TRBV11-1, with unresolved D. V was cut by 2 bases and J by 4 bases, with 8 bases left in between. There are 13 residues in the CDR3. Germline CDR1 is SGHAT and CDR2 is FQDESV (reference sequence). CDR3 amino acids: CASSLIATYGYTF. The CDR3 DNA follows: TGTGCCAGCAGCTTAATCGCCACCTATGGCTACACCTTC.

The V call is TRBV27, the J call TRBJ2-7, with a tentative D call TRBD2 (6 bases). This CDR3 is 16 amino acids long. Germline V lookup: CDR1 MNHEY, CDR2 SMNVEV (reference sequence). Trimming removed 5 bases at V and 2 bases at J, with 19 bases between. The CDR3 DNA sequence: TGTGCCAGCAGTCCCGCGGGGTCCCCCCTCCCCTACGAGCAGTACTTC. Amino acids: CASSPAGSPLPYEQYF.

The V call is TRBV24-1, the J call TRBJ2-1; 9 nucleotides line up with TRBD1. Trimming removed 0 bases from V and 8 bases from J; junction bases left unmatched: 7. The CDR3 sequence is 16 residues long. Looked up from germline, CDR1 is KGHDR and CDR2 is SFDVKD. The chain's CDR3 is CATSDLRGQGSHEQFF. The CDR3 nucleotides are TGTGCCACCAGTGATTTGCGGGGACAGGGATCCCATGAGCAGTTCTTC.

This CDR3 reads CASSSLARSTDTQYF. CDR3 DNA: TGTGCCAGCAGCTCTCTAGCAAGATCCACAGATACGCAGTATTTT. V gene TRBV7-3 combines with J gene TRBJ2-3; D possibly corresponds to TRBD2 (5 bases). Trimming stripped 4 bases from V and 2 bases from J, with 13 bases between. Looked up from germline, CDR1 is SGHTA and CDR2 is FQGTGA. This CDR3 has 15 amino acids.

The rearrangement uses TRBV12-3 or TRBV12-4 and TRBJ2-6; tentatively, D is TRBD1 (6 bases). This CDR3 is built from 16 residues. The V gene lost 11 bases and the J gene lost 2 bases, with 19 bases spanning the gap. In nucleotides, the CDR3 is TGTGCCTTACTTGGGGGACACGAAACTGGGGCCAACGTCCTGACTTTC. Amino acids: CALLGGHETGANVLTF.

The V call is TRBV7-2, the J call TRBJ2-7, with D perhaps matching TRBD1 or TRBD2 (5 bases each). Germline V gene lookup returns CDR1 SGHTA and CDR2 FQGNSA. V lost 5 bases to trimming and J lost 2 bases, with 19 bases between them. The CDR3 contains 16 residues. The CDR3 nucleotides are TGTGCCAGCAGCACATTCCCTTGGGGACGGACCTACGAGCAGTACTTC. As protein: CASSTFPWGRTYEQYF.

The chain employs TRBV24-1 and TRBJ2-2; 7 bases line up with TRBD1. The J segment lost 6 bases and the V segment lost 10 bases, leaving 1 base of the junction unmatched. Germline CDR1 and CDR2: KGHDR and SFDVKD. This CDR3 has 11 residues. The DNA of the CDR3 is TGTGCCACAGGGGGCCCCGGGGAGCTGTTTTTT. Translating it yields CATGGPGELFF.

The chain couples TRBV20-1 to TRBJ1-5, with D unresolved. CDR3 length: 14 residues. Trimming stripped 1 base from V and 9 bases from J, with 16 bases between. The V gene's germline CDR1 is DFQATT and CDR2 SNEGSKA (reference sequence). CDR3 coding DNA: TGCAGTGCTAGAGTGGCATTCGGCTCGGGGCCCCAGCATTTT. This sequence encodes CSARVAFGSGPQHF.